The next 8 T cell receptor beta chains were all read from a single sample in a study of Tregs in tolerant kidney transplant recipients. Libraries were prepared by immunoSEQ multiplex PCR; TCRdb keeps only in-frame clonotypes and omits some of them. The table records some 240,000 clones, roughly four fifths of them present only once. Sequencing was carried out using CD4+ T cells from blood. The receptors were sampled from a human donor in good health.

Notes on this clone: The same CDR3 is also encoded by other DNA sequences in this sample. V is TRBV6-5 and J is TRBJ1-2; 7 bases align to TRBD1. Germline loops: CDR1 MNHEY, CDR2 SVGAGI. V was pared by 5 bases and J by 3 bases, with 3 bases of the junction left unmatched. The CDR3 has 13 amino acids. In nucleotides, the CDR3 is TGTGCCAGCAGTAGGACAGGCCACTATGGCTACACCTTC. Translating it yields CASSRTGHYGYTF.

The rearrangement uses TRBV29-1 and TRBJ2-5; no clear D gene. Trimming removed 8 bases at V and 2 bases at J, with 9 bases between. The CDR3 length is 11 residues. Germline assignment: CDR1 SQVTM and CDR2 ANQGSEA. This chain's CDR3 is CSKVEQETQYF. The CDR3 nucleotides are TGCAGCAAGGTAGAACAAGAGACCCAGTACTTC.

This clone appeared once. The chain has TRBV7-9 and TRBJ1-1; D may be TRBD1 (5 bases). Trimming left V 0 bases short and J 2 bases short, with 7 bases between. The CDR3 is made up of 14 amino acids. Germline V gives CDR1 SEHNR, CDR2 FQNEAQ (reference sequence). DNA of the CDR3: TGTGCCAGCAGCTTAGCAGGGGATAACACTGAAGCTTTCTTT. Translation: CASSLAGDNTEAFF.

CDR3 sequence reads: CASSSNTDTQYF. The CDR3 DNA is TGTGCCAGCAGTTCCAACACAGATACGCAGTATTTT. The chain employs TRBV27 and TRBJ2-3; no definite D call. Germline loops: CDR1 MNHEY, CDR2 SMNVEV (reference sequence). The CDR3 length is 12 residues. Between the trimmed V and J ends, which lost 4 bases and 2 bases, there was a span of 4 bases.

V and J are TRBV5-1 and TRBJ1-4; 7 bases agree with TRBD1. Looked up from germline, CDR1 is SGHRS and CDR2 is YFSETQ. This CDR3 contains 15 residues. The V segment lost 4 bases and the J segment 0 bases; nucleotides outside the gene matches: 3. The CDR3: CASSGGQATNEKLFF. The CDR3 DNA reads TGCGCCAGCAGCGGCGGACAGGCAACTAATGAAAAACTGTTTTTT.

The chain carries TRBV6-1 and TRBJ2-2; D is uncertain. CDR1 is MNHNS and CDR2 is SASEGT in the germline V gene. The V end lost 2 bases, the J end lost 2 bases, and 12 bases lay between the germline ends. The CDR3 loop spans 16 amino acids. CDR3 DNA: TGTGCCAGCAGTGAATTGGGTGGGCGAAACACCGGGGAGCTGTTTTTT. This encodes CASSELGGRNTGELFF.

The CDR3 DNA follows: TGCGCCAGCCGTCCCTCCCGCGACCCGGCGACGGGGACCCAGTACTTC. It translates to CASRPSRDPATGTQYF. V and J are TRBV5-1 and TRBJ2-5; D remains ambiguous. This CDR3 is 16 amino acids long. Looked up from germline, CDR1 is SGHRS and CDR2 is YFSETQ. Trimming pared 7 bases from V and 7 bases from J, leaving 26 bases between.

CDR3 sequence: CASSPADRVGNTEAFF. The CDR3 DNA reads as TGTGCCAGCTCACCGGCAGACAGGGTGGGAAACACTGAAGCTTTCTTT. The chain is built from TRBV18 and TRBJ1-1, with TRBD1 matching 7 bases. Germline lookup yields CDR1 KGHSH and CDR2 LQKENI. The junction had 9 bases not matched to a gene; V was cut back by 3 bases and J by 2 bases. CDR3 length: 16 residues.